One T cell receptor beta chain is described in this entry. This sample stems from a study of blood T cell repertoires in COVID-19. As for the study in general: From T cells, B-cell-depleted T cells, or PBMCs came the material, which was cDNA or gDNA.

Adults between roughly 18 and 89 years of age took part from fewer than 30 US areas. Participant-given clinical history determined each cohort assignment. Two negative PCRs, clearance, or symptom resolution had been documented for recovered Cohort 3 donors. Generated by immunoSEQ multiplex PCR, the TCRdb table keeps only in-frame clones and is missing some. The sample contains around 390,000 clones, approximately 87% of which appear only once. V lost 2 bases, J lost 2 bases, and 7 bases lay in between. Germline V gene lookup returns CDR1 SNHLY and CDR2 FYNNEI. The CDR3 loop spans 13 amino acids. V and J are TRBV2 and TRBJ2-7; a weak D match, TRBD1 (5 bases). This receptor was identified in a woman aged 45-59 years who had recovered from COVID-19. The sequencing sample was made of PBMCs or T cells enriched from blood (not recorded which). This CDR3 reads CASSEQGPYEQYF. CDR3 nucleotide sequence: TGTGCCAGCAGTGAACAGGGTCCCTACGAGCAGTACTTC.